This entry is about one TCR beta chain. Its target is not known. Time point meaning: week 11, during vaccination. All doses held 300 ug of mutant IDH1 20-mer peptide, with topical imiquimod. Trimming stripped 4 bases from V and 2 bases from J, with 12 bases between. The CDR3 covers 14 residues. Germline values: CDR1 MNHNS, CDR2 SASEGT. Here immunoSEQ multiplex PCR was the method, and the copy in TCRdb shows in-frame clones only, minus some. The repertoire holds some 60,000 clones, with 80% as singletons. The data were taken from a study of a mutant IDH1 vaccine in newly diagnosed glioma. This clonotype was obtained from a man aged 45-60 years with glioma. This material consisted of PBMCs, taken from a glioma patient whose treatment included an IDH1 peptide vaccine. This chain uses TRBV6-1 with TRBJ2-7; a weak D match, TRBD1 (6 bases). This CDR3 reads CASSAGQRTYEQYF. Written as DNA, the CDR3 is TGTGCCAGCAGTGCGGGACAACGAACCTACGAGCAGTACTTC.